This T cell receptor (beta chain) was captured by sequencing in a study of blood T cell repertoires in COVID-19. Trimming removed 4 bases at V and 7 bases at J, with 7 bases between. There are 11 residues in the CDR3. This clone was seen only a few times. Using immunoSEQ multiplex PCR, the repertoire was profiled, and TCRdb retains in-frame clones only, with some absent. The sample has some 110,000 clones; more than 80% are singletons. The TCR originated in a woman of 80 years or more with COVID-19, enrolled during active disease. The chain has TRBV12-3 or TRBV12-4 and TRBJ1-2; D remains unclear. Sequences were obtained from peripheral blood. The CDR3 DNA reads TGTGCCAGCAGTTATCGAGGTGGCTACACCTTC. This translates into CASSYRGGYTF.